This passage covers 3 T cell receptor beta chains from one sample sequenced in a study of PD-L1 blockade in urothelial cancer. The table came from immunoSEQ multiplex PCR; TCRdb's copy has only in-frame clones and leaves some out. Of some 120,000 clones detected, around 89% appear once; the ten largest clones hold about 1.8%. The time point was: peripheral blood 6 weeks after treatment start. The sequencing used PBMCs, collected around atezolizumab (anti-PD-L1) treatment. The receptors were gathered from a man aged 55 to 69 with urothelial cancer.

This sequence joins TRBV9 and TRBJ2-1; 10 bases line up with TRBD2. This CDR3 has 15 amino acids. Germline CDR1 and CDR2: SGDLS and YYNGEE. Losses at the gene ends were 3 bases for V and 4 bases for J; bases not matched to a gene: 4. The CDR3 DNA is TGTGCCAGCAGCGCTAGCGGGAGTACGTACAATGAGCAGTTCTTC. It codes for CASSASGSTYNEQFF.

The J gene is TRBJ1-1, the V gene TRBV29-1, with D possibly being TRBD1 (5 bases). Germline-derived CDR1 and CDR2 are SQVTM and ANQGSEA. This CDR3 spans 12 amino acids. V lost 7 bases and J 0 bases, leaving 9 bases between the germline ends. The CDR3 region is CSALTVNTEAFF. The CDR3 nucleotides read TGCAGCGCGCTGACAGTGAACACTGAAGCTTTCTTT.

The chain links TRBV28 to TRBJ2-5; 8 positions match TRBD2. CDR1 is MDHEN and CDR2 is SYDVKM in the germline V gene. The CDR3 length is 14 residues. V trimming: 5 bases; J trimming: 3 bases; junction bases outside the gene matches: 5. The CDR3 DNA is TGTGCCAGCAGTCCGACTAGCGAAAAAGAGACCCAGTACTTC. This encodes CASSPTSEKETQYF. Looking up the rest from reference TRBV28 and TRBJ2-5 gives the full variable domain: DVKVTQSSRYLVKRTGEKVFLECVQDMDHENMFWYRQDPGLGLRLIYFSYDVKMKEKGDIPEGYSVSREKKERFSLILESASTNQTSMYLCASSPTSEKETQYFGPGTRLLVL.